This T cell receptor (beta chain) is drawn from a study of identical twins' blood T cells. At the level of the study: Roughly six alpha and six beta libraries together yielded tens of millions of reads.

Study conclusions and caveats: Each donor's most abundant TCRbeta clonotypes shared more CDR3 sequences with her twin than unrelated donors.

On this clonotype itself: Its antigen is undetermined.

Each TCR cDNA library carried sample-specific barcodes on both ends. TCRdb reprocessed the 5' RACE reads with MiXCR, giving one entry per CDR3 protein. The sample includes 350,000 to 400,000 distinct CDR3 sequences, around 30% of them seen just once. Germline lookup yields CDR1 DFQATT and CDR2 SNEGSKA (reference sequence). V was shortened by 5 bases and J by 2 bases, with 15 bases between the two germline ends. This CDR3 is 15 amino acids long. This sequence originates from a woman aged 18 to 55 in good health. The sequenced sample consisted of PBMCs. The V and J genes are TRBV20-1 and TRBJ2-2, with D perhaps given as TRBD1 or TRBD2 (5 bases each). The CDR3 region is CSAPRPGPNTGELFF. The CDR3 DNA reads as TGCAGTGCTCCACGTCCGGGGCCTAACACCGGGGAGCTGTTTTTT.